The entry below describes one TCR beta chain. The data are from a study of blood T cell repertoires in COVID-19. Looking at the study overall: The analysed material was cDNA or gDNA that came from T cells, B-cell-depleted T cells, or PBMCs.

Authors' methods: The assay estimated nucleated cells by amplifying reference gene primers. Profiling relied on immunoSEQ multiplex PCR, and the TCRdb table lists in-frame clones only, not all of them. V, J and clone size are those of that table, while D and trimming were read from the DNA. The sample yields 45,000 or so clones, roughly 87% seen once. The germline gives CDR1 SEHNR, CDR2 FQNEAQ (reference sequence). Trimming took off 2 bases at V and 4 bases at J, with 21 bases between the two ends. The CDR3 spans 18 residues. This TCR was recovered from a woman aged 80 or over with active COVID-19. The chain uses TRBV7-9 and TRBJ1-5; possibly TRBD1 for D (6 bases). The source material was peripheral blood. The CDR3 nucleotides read TGTGCCAGCAGCTTATTCAGCTGGGCGGGGGCCTGGAATCAGCCCCAGCATTTT. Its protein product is CASSLFSWAGAWNQPQHF.